This entry lists 23 T cell receptor beta chains sequenced from one sample in a study of OX40 agonist ivuxolimab in advanced cancers. TCRdb keeps only in-frame clones here, not all; method: immunoSEQ multiplex PCR. Among some 50,000 clones listed, nearly 80% were seen once. Specimen: CD4+ or CD8+ T cells sorted from blood, collected in a trial of the OX40 agonist ivuxolimab. The receptor source for this set is an adult with an advanced solid tumor such as melanoma, head and neck, liver or kidney cancer.

The chain carries TRBV5-1 and TRBJ2-3; 12 bases line up with TRBD2. With V trimmed by 4 bases and J by 1 base, 4 bases remained unmatched. This CDR3 has 16 amino acids. The germline V gene has CDR1 SGHRS and CDR2 YFSETQ. CDR3 loop: CASSTGTSGRTDTQYF. In DNA, the CDR3 is TGCGCCAGCAGCACCGGGACTAGCGGGCGCACAGATACGCAGTATTTT. Full variable domain (rest looked up from reference TRBV5-1 and TRBJ2-3): KAGVTQTPRYLIKTRGQQVTLSCSPISGHRSVSWYQQTPGQGLQFLFEYFSETQRNKGNFPGRFSGRQFSNSRSEMNVSTLELGDSALYLCASSTGTSGRTDTQYFGPGTRLTVL.

The V call is TRBV6-5, the J call TRBJ2-1, with a tentative D call TRBD2 (6 bases). CDR1 MNHEY and CDR2 SVGAGI come from the germline V gene. The V end lost 4 bases, the J end lost 3 bases, and 10 bases lay between the germline ends. The CDR3 is 14 amino acids. CDR3 in amino acids: CASSFGSDYNEQFF. The DNA of the CDR3 is TGTGCCAGCAGTTTCGGGAGTGACTACAATGAGCAGTTCTTC.

A remark on this clone: The germline gene is not matched at one end of the junction; a read error may be the cause. V usage is TRBV18 and J usage is TRBJ1-1; TRBD1 matches 7 bases. This CDR3 spans 16 amino acids. Germline values: CDR1 KGHSH, CDR2 LQKENI. CDR3 in amino acids: CASSPPTGTENTEAFF. As DNA, the CDR3 is TGTGCCAGCTCCCCACCTACCGGGACAGAGAACACTGAAGCTTTCTTT.

In its sample, this clone was seen once. The rearrangement joins TRBV13 to TRBJ2-7; D is perhaps TRBD1 (6 bases). Germline-derived CDR1 and CDR2 are PRHDT and FYEKMQ (reference sequence). CDR3 length: 13 amino acids. The V end was cut by 2 bases, the J end by 6 bases, with 11 bases between. This CDR3 reads CASSLPGAAEQYF. As DNA, the CDR3 is TGTGCCAGCAGCTTACCAGGGGCAGCCGAGCAGTACTTC.

This clone was recorded a few times. The chain links TRBV7-2 to TRBJ1-1; D ambiguous. Trimming left V 0 bases short and J 3 bases short, with 11 bases between. This CDR3 contains 15 residues. CDR1 is SGHTA and CDR2 is FQGNSA in the germline V gene. For the CDR3, the DNA is TGTGCCAGCAGCTTAGCCCTGGGCTTGCACACTGAAGCTTTCTTT. Its translation is CASSLALGLHTEAFF. Full variable domain (rest looked up from reference TRBV7-2 and TRBJ1-1): GAGVSQSPSNKVTEKGKDVELRCDPISGHTALYWYRQSLGQGLEFLIYFQGNSAPDKSGLPSDRFSAERTGGSVSTLTIQRTQQEDSAVYLCASSLALGLHTEAFFGQGTRLTVV.

The chain employs TRBV7-2 and TRBJ2-5; TRBD2 agrees at 9 bases. The J call is doubtful: the DNA matches TRBJ2-7 better. The CDR3 has 16 amino acids. CDR1 SGHTA and CDR2 FQGNSA come from the germline V gene. The CDR3 loop reads CASSLVPSGTTREQYF. CDR3 in DNA: TGTGCCAGCAGCTTAGTCCCTAGCGGGACCACTCGCGAGCAGTACTTC.

The rearrangement uses TRBV10-2 and TRBJ2-1; D is undetermined. The CDR3 loop spans 11 amino acids. V was trimmed by 6 bases and J by 7 bases, leaving 7 bases between them. From germline, CDR1 is WSHSY and CDR2 SAAADI. In DNA form, the CDR3 reads TGCGCCAGCAGCTGGGTGAATGAGCAGTTCTTC. Translated, it gives CASSWVNEQFF.

CDR3 in amino acids: CASSLGGSSYNEQFF. The CDR3 DNA sequence: TGTGCCAGCAGCTTGGGCGGGAGCTCCTACAATGAGCAGTTCTTC. V gene TRBV5-6 combines with J gene TRBJ2-1; 7 bases match TRBD2. Germline V gene lookup returns CDR1 SGHDT and CDR2 YYEEEE. The CDR3 extends over 15 amino acids. J lost 0 bases, V lost 0 bases, and 0 bases had no gene match.

J is TRBJ1-2 and V is TRBV30; D gene ambiguous. The V and J ends lost 0 bases and 7 bases respectively, with 12 bases between them. Germline V gene lookup returns CDR1 GTSNPN and CDR2 SVGIG (reference sequence). CDR3 length: 13 amino acids. The CDR3 bases are TGTGCCTGGAGTGTAGGACGGTCCACTGGCTACACCTTC. Translation gives CAWSVGRSTGYTF.

This clone was counted between two and nine times. V gene TRBV2 combines with J gene TRBJ2-2, with 7 nucleotides matching TRBD2. Trimming removed 5 bases from V and 1 base from J; junction bases left unmatched: 4. The germline gives CDR1 SNHLY, CDR2 FYNNEI. This CDR3 has 15 residues. The CDR3 reads CASSFSGMNTGELFF. As DNA, the CDR3 is TGTGCCAGCAGTTTCAGCGGGATGAACACCGGGGAGCTGTTTTTT. Filled out from reference TRBV2 and TRBJ2-2, the complete variable domain reads EPEVTQTPSHQVTQMGQEVILRCVPISNHLYFYWYRQILGQKVEFLVSFYNNEISEKSEIFDDQFSVERPDGSNFTLKIRSTKLEDSAMYFCASSFSGMNTGELFFGEGSRLTVL.

The chain recombines TRBV2 with TRBJ2-2; D unresolved. From germline, CDR1 is SNHLY and CDR2 FYNNEI. The CDR3 runs to 14 residues. V shed 7 bases and J shed 6 bases, with 15 bases lying between them. CDR3 sequence (DNA): TGTGCCAGCAATCCCCGGGCCTCGGCCGGGGAGCTGTTTTTT. Its translation is CASNPRASAGELFF.

This chain links TRBV5-6 with TRBJ2-1; D tentatively fits TRBD1 or TRBD2 (5 bases each). The CDR3 has 13 amino acids. The germline CDR1 and CDR2 sequences are SGHDT and YYEEEE. V was cut by 4 bases and J by 9 bases, with 14 bases left in between. In DNA form, the CDR3 reads TGTGCCAGCAGCCGTCGGGGCGGGCTTGAGCAGTTCTTC. The encoded protein is CASSRRGGLEQFF.

The chain carries TRBV7-2 and TRBJ1-2; TRBD1 aligns across 7 bases. CDR1 is SGHTA and CDR2 is FQGNSA in the germline V gene. This CDR3 region has 12 residues. V shed 5 bases and J 13 bases; nucleotides not matched to a gene: 10. The CDR3 sequence: CASSRDSSVATF. The CDR3 nucleotides read TGTGCCAGCAGCCGGGACAGTTCGGTGGCCACCTTC. Full variable domain (missing parts from reference TRBV7-2 and TRBJ1-2): GAGVSQSPSNKVTEKGKDVELRCDPISGHTALYWYRQSLGQGLEFLIYFQGNSAPDKSGLPSDRFSAERTGGSVSTLTIQRTQQEDSAVYLCASSRDSSVATFGSGTRLTVV.

The chain is built from TRBV30 and TRBJ2-1, with D perhaps given as TRBD1 or TRBD2 (5 bases each). The CDR3 contains 22 residues. The V end lost 1 base, the J end lost 1 base, and 32 bases lay between the germline ends. Germline V CDR1 and CDR2: GTSNPN, SVGIG (reference sequence). CDR3: CAWSGLKVGTVGQELSYNEQFF. The CDR3 bases are TGTGCCTGGAGTGGCCTAAAGGTCGGGACCGTGGGTCAGGAGCTTTCCTACAATGAGCAGTTCTTC.

The chain recombines TRBV7-2 with TRBJ1-4; D ambiguous. V dropped 5 bases and J dropped 7 bases, with 20 bases sitting between them. CDR1 is SGHTA and CDR2 is FQGNSA in the germline V gene. CDR3 length: 16 residues. CDR3: CASSPRGWGLGEKLFF. For the CDR3, the DNA is TGTGCCAGCAGCCCCCGGGGATGGGGATTAGGTGAAAAACTGTTTTTT.

The rearrangement uses TRBV10-3 and TRBJ2-3; D is ambiguous. V was trimmed by 1 base and J by 3 bases, leaving 2 bases between them. Germline CDR1 ENHRY, CDR2 SYGVKD. The CDR3 sequence is 12 residues long. The CDR3 loop is CAISELTDTQYF. CDR3 in DNA: TGTGCCATCAGTGAGTTAACAGATACGCAGTATTTT.

The chain carries TRBV20-1 and TRBJ2-1; D is ambiguous. Trimming took off 5 bases at V and 7 bases at J, with 9 bases between the two ends. Germline CDR1 is DFQATT and CDR2 is SNEGSKA (reference sequence). The CDR3 runs to 11 residues. CDR3 in DNA: TGCAGTGCTTACGAGCCTAATGAGCAGTTCTTC. Its translation is CSAYEPNEQFF.

The V call is TRBV9, the J call TRBJ2-1; perhaps TRBD2 as D (5 bases). Per germline, CDR1 SGDLS and CDR2 YYNGEE. This CDR3 is 15 amino acids long. V lost 6 bases and J lost 4, with 17 bases in between. The DNA for the CDR3 is TGTGCCAGCACCGTTGGGCTGAGGGTTTACAATGAGCAGTTCTTC. Amino acids: CASTVGLRVYNEQFF.

This clone was counted a single time. The V gene is TRBV7-9, the J gene TRBJ2-7; 7 positions match TRBD2. Germline-derived CDR1 and CDR2 are SEHNR and FQNEAQ (reference sequence). The CDR3 length is 15 residues. With 4 bases clipped from V and 3 bases from J, the junction kept 9 bases outside the gene matches. CDR3 loop: CASSSKTSVSYEQYF. CDR3 sequence (DNA): TGTGCCAGCAGCTCGAAAACTAGCGTAAGCTACGAGCAGTACTTC. Full variable domain (missing parts from reference TRBV7-9 and TRBJ2-7): DTGVSQNPRHKITKRGQNVTFRCDPISEHNRLYWYRQTLGQGPEFLTYFQNEAQLEKSRLLSDRFSAERPKGSFSTLEIQRTEQGDSAMYLCASSSKTSVSYEQYFGPGTRLTVT.

The chain links TRBV11-2 to TRBJ1-2; tentative D call: TRBD1 (6 bases). CDR1 and CDR2 from the germline V gene are SGHAT and FQNNGV. The V end was cut by 5 bases, the J end by 2 bases, with 15 bases between. The CDR3 contains 15 residues. The CDR3 DNA reads as TGTGCCAGCAGCCCCTCACAGGGCAACAACTATGGCTACACCTTC. Translation: CASSPSQGNNYGYTF.

This clone was found a few times. In DNA form, the CDR3 reads TGTGCCAGCACCCAGACCCGGGGCAATGAGCAGTTCTTC. This encodes CASTQTRGNEQFF. The V and J genes are TRBV2 and TRBJ2-1, with D perhaps matching TRBD2 (5 bases). The CDR3 is 13 residues long. Germline CDR1 SNHLY, CDR2 FYNNEI. Trimming cost V 7 bases and J 6 bases, with 13 bases left between them.

This sequence joins TRBV5-1 and TRBJ2-7, with D hard to call. The CDR3 runs 14 residues. Trimming left V 1 base short and J 2 bases short, with 10 bases between. Germline values: CDR1 SGHRS, CDR2 YFSETQ. CDR3 amino acids: CASSLYIQPYEQYF. The CDR3 DNA reads as TGCGCCAGCAGCTTGTATATCCAACCCTACGAGCAGTACTTC.

There are a few counts of this clone. The rearrangement links TRBV7-9 to TRBJ2-7, with 7 nucleotides matching TRBD1. The CDR3 contains 13 residues. Germline lookup yields CDR1 SEHNR and CDR2 FQNEAQ (reference sequence). V dropped 1 base and J dropped 7; count of bases not matched to a gene: 4. The CDR3: CASSLVGTEEQYF. As DNA, the CDR3 is TGTGCCAGCAGCTTAGTAGGGACAGAAGAGCAGTACTTC.